The 10 T cell receptor beta chains listed next were all sequenced from one sample in a study of T-cell memory formation after mild COVID-19. TCRdb analysed the 5' RACE reads with MiXCR anew, one entry per CDR3 protein. The sample lists 140,000 to 150,000 distinct CDR3 sequences, around 25% occurring once. The specimen was PBMCs or a T cell subset sorted from them (not recorded which). The receptor source for this set is an adult woman who had mild COVID-19 (a few samples of this study predate the infection). Cell type and time point are not known.

This clonotype was seen repeatedly, ten times or more. The chain employs TRBV7-9 and TRBJ2-5; weak D call: TRBD2 (5 bases). CDR1 is SEHNR and CDR2 is FQNEAQ in the germline V gene (reference sequence). CDR3 length: 15 residues. Trimming took off 0 bases at V and 1 base at J, with 9 bases between the two ends. The CDR3 bases are TGTGCCAGCAGCTTAGCGGAGGCAGCCCAAGAGACCCAGTACTTC. Protein sequence: CASSLAEAAQETQYF.

This chain connects TRBV5-5 to TRBJ1-1; TRBD1 matches at 7 bases. Germline V gene sequence: CDR1 SGHKS, CDR2 YYEKEE (reference sequence). Unmatched junction bases numbered 8, after V lost 3 bases and J lost 6 bases. This CDR3 region has 14 residues. The CDR3 sequence: CASSYATGASEAFF. In nucleotides, the CDR3 is TGTGCCAGCAGCTACGCCACAGGGGCGTCTGAAGCTTTCTTT.

V usage is TRBV6-5 and J usage is TRBJ2-3; D is unclear. The CDR3 is 14 amino acids. Germline V CDR1 and CDR2: MNHEY, SVGAGI. V dropped 2 bases and J dropped 6 bases, with 12 bases sitting between them. Here the CDR3 reads CASSYVQPPDTQYF. The CDR3 coding sequence is TGTGCCAGCAGTTACGTGCAGCCTCCCGATACGCAGTATTTT.

This clonotype was recorded a few times. The rearrangement uses TRBV19 and TRBJ2-7, with 11 positions matching TRBD1. This CDR3 is 15 amino acids long. With V trimmed by 3 bases and J by 4 bases, 5 bases remained unmatched. The V gene's germline CDR1 is LNHDA and CDR2 SQIVND (reference sequence). For the CDR3, the DNA is TGTGCCAGTAGTATGTGGGGACAGGGGGGATACGAGCAGTACTTC. Translation gives CASSMWGQGGYEQYF.

This clonotype occurred a few times. V is TRBV14 and J is TRBJ1-2; no firm D call. The V end was cut by 1 base, the J end by 6 bases, with 9 bases between. The CDR3 covers 13 residues. From germline, CDR1 is SGHDN and CDR2 FVKESK. This chain's CDR3 is CASSQVFFDGYTF. CDR3 bases: TGTGCCAGCAGCCAAGTGTTTTTCGATGGCTACACCTTC.

This clonotype was found a few times. This sequence joins TRBV4-1 and TRBJ2-2; the match to TRBD2 covers 10 bases. This CDR3 contains 17 residues. Germline V gene data show CDR1 as MGHRA and CDR2 as YSYEKL. The V gene end was trimmed by 4 bases and the J gene end by 1 base; junction bases not matched to a gene: 6. CDR3 sequence: CASSPGLAELNTGELFF. The CDR3 DNA follows: TGCGCCAGCAGCCCAGGACTAGCGGAACTGAACACCGGGGAGCTGTTTTTT.

This sequence joins TRBV29-1 and TRBJ2-2; 7 positions match TRBD2. Germline values: CDR1 SQVTM, CDR2 ANQGSEA. This CDR3 is built from 11 residues. V lost 8 bases to trimming and J lost 7 bases; unmatched junction nucleotides: 4. The CDR3 DNA is TGCAGCCTTAGGGAGGGCGGGGAGCTGTTTTTT. As protein: CSLREGGELFF.

This clonotype was observed a few times. V is TRBV12-5 and J is TRBJ2-3; 14 nucleotides agree with TRBD2. The CDR3 runs to 14 residues. Germline assignment: CDR1 LGHNT and CDR2 FRNRAP. The trim removed 5 bases at V and 14 bases at J, leaving 9 bases unmatched. The CDR3 DNA sequence: TGTGCTAGTGGTCCCGGGACTAGCGGGAGTCGGGGGTATTTT. It is translated as CASGPGTSGSRGYF.

The V gene is TRBV12-3 or TRBV12-4, the J gene TRBJ2-1, with 16 nucleotides matching TRBD2. This CDR3 has 22 amino acids. V dropped 3 bases and J dropped 8; count of bases not matched to a gene: 22. The CDR3 spells CASSFIPITGTSGRAMGHEQFF. In DNA, the CDR3 is TGTGCCAGCAGTTTTATCCCCATAACCGGGACTAGCGGGAGGGCCATGGGACATGAGCAGTTCTTC.

This clonotype was recorded a few times. This chain connects TRBV7-8 to TRBJ1-4, with 7 nucleotides matching TRBD1. V shed 5 bases, J shed 8 bases, and the junction held 14 bases outside the gene matches. Germline CDR1 and CDR2: SGHVS and FQNEAQ. There are 16 residues in the CDR3. CDR3 residues: CASSPAPGQPDEKLFF. The CDR3 DNA reads as TGTGCCAGCAGCCCTGCCCCGGGACAGCCCGACGAAAAACTGTTTTTT.